The subject of this entry is one T cell receptor (beta chain). Its cognate antigen has yet to be identified. No per-base quality is available; no much larger clone lies one base away. For sequencing of the TCRbeta CDR3 region, genomic DNA was extracted from the sorted cells. The immunoSEQ Assay was used to sequence the TCRbeta CDR3 regions. TCRdb stores this immuneACCESS table with in-frame sequences only. Part of the clones is absent; in the studies checked, under half of the shortfall reflects unresolved V genes, and no reason is known for the rest. Across this sample there are roughly 80,000 clones, with 85% seen only once. Together, the top ten hold under 0.75% of the sample. V and J lose 4 bases and 7 bases, and a span of 13 bases separates them. Including the terminal cysteine and phenylalanine, the CDR3 comprises 13 residues. Only the CDR3 DNA is retained, 39 bases long and in frame from the first base. From a lookup of the germline V gene (reference sequence), CDR1 and CDR2 are SGHAT and FQDESV.

This sample is drawn from a study of OX40 agonist ivuxolimab in advanced cancers. For the wider study: Ivuxolimab was a fully human IgG2 agonistic monoclonal antibody targeting the costimulatory receptor OX40 (CD134). Among the roughly 52 dose-escalation patients, 19 had hepatocellular carcinoma, 15 or so melanoma, 9 renal cell carcinoma and 9 head and neck cancer. Intravenous ivuxolimab was administered to patients every 2 weeks at six dose levels: 0.01, 0.1, 0.3, 1.5, 3 and 10 mg/kg. The dose-escalation cohort was approximately 83% male with a mean age of roughly 62 years, ranging from roughly 20 to 80. Patients were allowed to have had prior anti-PD-1, anti-PD-L1 or anti-CTLA-4 therapy, and approximately 40% of the dose-escalation patients had been treated with checkpoint inhibitors. The paper covers the monotherapy dose-escalation part of the phase I ivuxolimab trial, which included N of about 50 patients. Three dose-escalation patients achieved partial responses, one with hepatocellular carcinoma and two with cutaneous melanoma. The purpose of peripheral TCRbeta sequencing was to test whether ivuxolimab changed TCR sequence diversity and led to clonal T-cell expansion. Overall results and qualifications from the work: Low levels of normalized T-cell clonal expansion were also seen in some nonresponding patients. Clonal expansion of both CD4+ and CD8+ blood T cells was observed from baseline to week 6 at doses 0.1 to 3.0 mg/kg. On average, CD8+ T cells showed more expanded clones than CD4+ T cells after ivuxolimab. Antigen specificity was not determined for the clonally expanded peripheral T cells. In partial responders in the 0.1-3.0 mg/kg groups, normalized peripheral clonal expansion was found to be among the lowest, especially among CD8+ T cells.

Patients with autoimmune disease history or receiving systemic immunosuppression were excluded from the trial. Peripheral blood for TCR sequencing was drawn from every dose cohort at baseline, at cycle 4 day 1 and at cycle 7 day 1. The samples were drawn from a first-in-human, open-label, multicenter phase I dose-escalation trial of ivuxolimab. Adults with locally advanced or metastatic melanoma, renal cell carcinoma, hepatocellular carcinoma or head and neck squamous cell carcinoma were enrolled in the trial. Before TCR sequencing, CD4+ and CD8+ T cells were separately sorted from peripheral blood.

Material: CD4+ or CD8+ T cells sorted from blood, obtained in a trial of the OX40 agonist ivuxolimab. This TCR was recovered from an adult with an advanced solid tumor such as melanoma, head and neck, liver or kidney cancer. The chain is made from TRBV11-1 and TRBJ1-1; the D gene is perhaps TRBD1, on 5 matching bases. The nucleotide sequence reads as follows: TGTGCCAGCAGCTCGATAGGGAGGGGTGAAGCTTTCTTT. It translates to CASSSIGRGEAFF.